The subject of this entry is one T cell receptor beta chain. Its target is unknown. Anyone with autoimmune disease history or systemic immunosuppression was excluded. The data derive from a study of OX40 agonist ivuxolimab in advanced cancers. General observations from the study: Still undetermined is the antigen specificity of the expanded peripheral T cells.

The protocol was immunoSEQ multiplex PCR, while the TCRdb copy is restricted to in-frame clones and leaves out a portion. The sample holds 45,000 to 50,000 clones; about nine tenths are singletons and the top ten take under 20%. The germline V and J ends were trimmed by 5 bases and 4 bases, with 13 bases remaining between them. Looked up from germline, CDR1 is SGHNT and CDR2 is YENEEA. The CDR3 runs 14 residues. The chain carries TRBV11-3 and TRBJ2-3; D unclear. The receptor was derived from an adult with an advanced solid tumor such as melanoma, head and neck, liver or kidney cancer. Sequenced material: CD4+ or CD8+ T cells sorted from blood, taken in a trial of the OX40 agonist ivuxolimab. The CDR3 reads CASSDPLYPDTQYF. The CDR3 bases are TGTGCCAGCAGCGACCCCCTGTATCCAGATACGCAGTATTTT. The full variable domain, with the rest looked up from reference TRBV11-3 and TRBJ2-3, is EAGVVQSPRYKIIEKKQPVAFWCNPISGHNTLYWYLQNLGQGPELLIRYENEEAVDDSQLPKDRFSAERLKGVDSTLKIQPAELGDSAVYLCASSDPLYPDTQYFGPGTRLTVL.